This TCR beta chain appears in the sequencing data of a study of graft-versus-host responses after intestinal transplantation. The overall study: Recipients uniformly received anti-thymocyte globulin induction, followed by tacrolimus and steroids for around 3 years.

Germline loops: CDR1 MNHNY, CDR2 SVGAGI (reference sequence). The CDR3 extends over 16 amino acids. Trimming stripped 1 base from V and 6 bases from J, with 13 bases between. Repertoires were generated with immunoSEQ multiplex PCR, while TCRdb's copy carries only in-frame clones and drops some. Among more than 9,000 clones listed, 80% to 95% were seen once. Sample: PBMCs, taken about 70 days after transplant. The rearrangement uses TRBV6-6 and TRBJ1-6; D not certain. The origin of this receptor is a human patient who received an intestinal transplant, so some T cells may come from the graft donor. CDR3 DNA sequence: TGTGCCAGCAGTTACTGGGCTATCCGCCGTAATTCACCCCTCCACTTT. Translating gives CASSYWAIRRNSPLHF.